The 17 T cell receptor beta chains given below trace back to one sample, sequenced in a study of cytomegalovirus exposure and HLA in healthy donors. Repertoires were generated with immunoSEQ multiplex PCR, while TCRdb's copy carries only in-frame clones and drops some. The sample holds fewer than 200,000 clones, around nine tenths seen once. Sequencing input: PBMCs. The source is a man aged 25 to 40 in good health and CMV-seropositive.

This CDR3 reads CASRQSTDTQYF. In DNA form, the CDR3 reads TGTGCCAGCAGACAGAGCACAGATACGCAGTATTTT. The gene calls are TRBV28 and TRBJ2-3, with D uncertain. V was cut by 6 bases and J by 0 bases, with 4 bases left in between. The CDR3 has 12 residues. Germline lookup yields CDR1 MDHEN and CDR2 SYDVKM.

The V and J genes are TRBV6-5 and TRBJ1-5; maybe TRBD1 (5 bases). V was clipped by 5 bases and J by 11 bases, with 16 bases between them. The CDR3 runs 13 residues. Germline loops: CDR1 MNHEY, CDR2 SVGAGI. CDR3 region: CASSNPGLRAQHF. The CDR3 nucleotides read TGTGCCAGCAGTAACCCCGGTCTCAGGGCCCAGCATTTT.

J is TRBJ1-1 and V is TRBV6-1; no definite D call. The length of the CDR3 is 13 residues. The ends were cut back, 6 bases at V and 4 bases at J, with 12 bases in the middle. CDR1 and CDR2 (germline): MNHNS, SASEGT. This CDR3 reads CASSLPYSTEAFF. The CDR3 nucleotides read TGTGCCAGCAGCCTTCCCTACAGCACTGAAGCTTTCTTT.

The CDR3 spells CASRPSGSYEQYF. CDR3 coding DNA: TGTGCCAGTCGCCCAAGCGGGTCCTACGAGCAGTACTTC. V gene TRBV19 combines with J gene TRBJ2-7, with D possibly TRBD2 on 6 matching bases. V dropped 8 bases and J dropped 1 base, with 12 bases sitting between them. The CDR3 has 13 amino acids. Germline-derived CDR1 and CDR2 are LNHDA and SQIVND (reference sequence).

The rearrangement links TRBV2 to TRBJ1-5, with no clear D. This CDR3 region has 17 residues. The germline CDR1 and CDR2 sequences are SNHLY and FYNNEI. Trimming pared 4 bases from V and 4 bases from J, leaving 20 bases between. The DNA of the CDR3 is TGTGCCAGCAGTGGGTCAGAGGGCCTAAGAAGAAATCAGCCCCAGCATTTT. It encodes CASSGSEGLRRNQPQHF. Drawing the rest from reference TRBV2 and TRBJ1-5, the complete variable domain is EPEVTQTPSHQVTQMGQEVILRCVPISNHLYFYWYRQILGQKVEFLVSFYNNEISEKSEIFDDQFSVERPDGSNFTLKIRSTKLEDSAMYFCASSGSEGLRRNQPQHFGDGTRLSIL.

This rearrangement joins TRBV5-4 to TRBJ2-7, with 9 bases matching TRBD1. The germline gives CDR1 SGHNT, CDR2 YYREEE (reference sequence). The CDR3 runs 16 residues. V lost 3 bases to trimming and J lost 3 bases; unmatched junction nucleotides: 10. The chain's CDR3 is CASSSQIGTGFYEQYF. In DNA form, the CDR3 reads TGTGCCAGCAGCTCGCAGATTGGGACAGGGTTCTACGAGCAGTACTTC.

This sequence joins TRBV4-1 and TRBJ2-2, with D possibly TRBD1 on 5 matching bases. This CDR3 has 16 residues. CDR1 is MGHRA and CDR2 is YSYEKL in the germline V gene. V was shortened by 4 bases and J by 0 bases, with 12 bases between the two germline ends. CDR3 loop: CASSPQGPPNTGELFF. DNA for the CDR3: TGCGCCAGCAGCCCCCAGGGCCCTCCGAACACCGGGGAGCTGTTTTTT.

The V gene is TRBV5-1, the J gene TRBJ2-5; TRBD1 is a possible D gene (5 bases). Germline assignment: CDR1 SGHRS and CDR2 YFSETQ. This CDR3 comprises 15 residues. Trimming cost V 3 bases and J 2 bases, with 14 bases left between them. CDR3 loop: CASSSKGLDQETQYF. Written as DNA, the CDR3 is TGCGCCAGCAGCTCCAAGGGGCTCGATCAAGAGACCCAGTACTTC.

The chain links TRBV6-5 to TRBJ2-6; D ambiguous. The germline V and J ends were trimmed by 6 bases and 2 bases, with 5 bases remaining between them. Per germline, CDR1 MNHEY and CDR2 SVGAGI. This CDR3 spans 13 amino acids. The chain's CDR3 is CASSYPGANVLTF. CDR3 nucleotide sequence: TGTGCCAGCAGCTATCCTGGGGCCAACGTCCTGACTTTC.

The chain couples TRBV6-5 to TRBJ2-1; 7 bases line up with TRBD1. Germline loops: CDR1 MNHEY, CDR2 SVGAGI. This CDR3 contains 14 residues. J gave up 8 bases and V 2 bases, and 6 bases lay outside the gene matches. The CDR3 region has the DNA TGTGCCAGCAGTTACAACAGGGGCAGCGATGAGCAGTTCTTC. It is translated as CASSYNRGSDEQFF.

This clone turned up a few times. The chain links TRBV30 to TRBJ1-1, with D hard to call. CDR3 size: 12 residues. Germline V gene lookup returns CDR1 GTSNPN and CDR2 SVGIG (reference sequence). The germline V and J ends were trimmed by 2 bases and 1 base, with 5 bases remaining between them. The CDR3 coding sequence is TGTGCCTGGAGTCTAGGGAACACTGAAGCTTTCTTT. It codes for CAWSLGNTEAFF.

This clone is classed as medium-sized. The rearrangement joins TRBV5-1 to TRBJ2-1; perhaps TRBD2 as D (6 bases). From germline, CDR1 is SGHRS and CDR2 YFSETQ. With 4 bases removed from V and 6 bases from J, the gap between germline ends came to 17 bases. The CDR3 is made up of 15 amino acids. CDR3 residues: CASSIETRRGNEQFF. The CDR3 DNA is TGCGCCAGCAGCATCGAGACTAGGAGAGGCAATGAGCAGTTCTTC.

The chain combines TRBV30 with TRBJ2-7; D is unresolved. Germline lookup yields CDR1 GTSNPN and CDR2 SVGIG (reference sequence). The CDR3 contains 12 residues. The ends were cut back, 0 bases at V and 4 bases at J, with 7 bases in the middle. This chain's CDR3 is CAWSVISYEQYF. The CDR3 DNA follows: TGTGCCTGGAGTGTAATATCTTACGAGCAGTACTTC. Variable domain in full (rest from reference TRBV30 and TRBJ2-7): SQTIHQWPATLVQPVGSPLSLECTVEGTSNPNLYWYRQAAGRGLQLLFYSVGIGQISSEVPQNLSASRPQDRQFILSSKKLLLSDSGFYLCAWSVISYEQYFGPGTRLTVT.

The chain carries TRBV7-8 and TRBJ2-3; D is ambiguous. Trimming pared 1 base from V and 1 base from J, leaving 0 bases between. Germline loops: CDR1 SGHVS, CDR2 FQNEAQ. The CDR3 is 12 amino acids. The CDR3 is CASSLGTDTQYF. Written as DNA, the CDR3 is TGTGCCAGCAGCTTAGGCACAGATACGCAGTATTTT.

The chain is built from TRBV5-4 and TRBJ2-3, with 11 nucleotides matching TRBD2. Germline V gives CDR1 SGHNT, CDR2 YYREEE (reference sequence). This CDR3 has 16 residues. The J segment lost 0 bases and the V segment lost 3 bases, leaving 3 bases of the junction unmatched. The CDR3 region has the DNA TGTGCCAGCAGCTCCGGGACTAGCGGCAGCACAGATACGCAGTATTTT. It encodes CASSSGTSGSTDTQYF. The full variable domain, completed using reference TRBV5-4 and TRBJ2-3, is ETGVTQSPTHLIKTRGQQVTLRCSSQSGHNTVSWYQQALGQGPQFIFQYYREEENGRGNFPPRFSGLQFPNYSSELNVNALELDDSALYLCASSSGTSGSTDTQYFGPGTRLTVL.

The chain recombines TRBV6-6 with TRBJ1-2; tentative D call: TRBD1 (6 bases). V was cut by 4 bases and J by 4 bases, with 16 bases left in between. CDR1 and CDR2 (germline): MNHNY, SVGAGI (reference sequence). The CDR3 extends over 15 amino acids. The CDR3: CASSSPRTASYGYTF. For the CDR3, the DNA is TGTGCCAGCAGTTCGCCCCGGACAGCTAGCTATGGCTACACCTTC.

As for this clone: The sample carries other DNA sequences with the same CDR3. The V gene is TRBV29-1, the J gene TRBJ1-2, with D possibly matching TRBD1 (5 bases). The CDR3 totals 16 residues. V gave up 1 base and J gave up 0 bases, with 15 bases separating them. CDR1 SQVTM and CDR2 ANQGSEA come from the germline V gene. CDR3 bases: TGCAGCGTTGAAGTATTGCCAGGGACTTCTAACTATGGCTACACCTTC. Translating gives CSVEVLPGTSNYGYTF. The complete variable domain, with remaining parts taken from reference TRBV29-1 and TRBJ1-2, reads SAVISQKPSRDICQRGTSLTIQCQVDSQVTMMFWYRQQPGQSLTLIATANQGSEATYESGFVIDKFPISRPNLTFSTLTVSNMSPEDSSIYLCSVEVLPGTSNYGYTFGSGTRLTVV.